Presented here are 32 T cell receptor beta chains from one specimen sequenced in a study of identifying expanded T cells in peripheral blood. TCRdb's copy holds only in-frame clones and misses some; the assay was immunoSEQ multiplex PCR. The sample carries about 94,000 clones, 88% recorded once. Sequenced input: blood. These receptors were collected from a person aged 18 to 75 in good health.

The J gene is TRBJ2-7, the V gene TRBV12-5, with TRBD1 as a possible D gene (6 bases). This CDR3 has 16 amino acids. V gave up 1 base and J gave up 3 bases, with 16 bases separating them. Germline V gene lookup returns CDR1 LGHNT and CDR2 FRNRAP. CDR3 loop: CASGLAIPDSFYEQYF. DNA for the CDR3: TGTGCTAGTGGTTTGGCCATTCCGGACAGCTTCTACGAGCAGTACTTC.

This chain uses TRBV27 with TRBJ2-1; D is unclear. The germline CDR1 and CDR2 sequences are MNHEY and SMNVEV (reference sequence). The CDR3 is 12 residues long. V was clipped by 6 bases and J by 9 bases, with 12 bases between them. The CDR3 reads CASRTGRGEQFF. The CDR3 nucleotides read TGTGCCAGCAGGACGGGTCGAGGTGAGCAGTTCTTC.

J is TRBJ1-6 and V is TRBV9; 8 bases align to TRBD1. This CDR3 region has 15 residues. CDR1 SGDLS and CDR2 YYNGEE come from the germline V gene. V shed 3 bases and J 4 bases; nucleotides not matched to a gene: 3. The CDR3 here is CASSETGGYNSPLHF. DNA for the CDR3: TGTGCCAGCAGCGAAACAGGGGGATATAATTCACCCCTCCACTTT.

The chain has TRBV30 and TRBJ2-7; 11 bases line up with TRBD1. Germline assignment: CDR1 GTSNPN and CDR2 SVGIG (reference sequence). Trimming at V came to 1 base and at J to 4 bases, leaving 3 bases not matched to a gene. CDR3 length equals 14 residues. CDR3 loop: CAWSGTGGIYEQYF. The CDR3 coding sequence is TGTGCCTGGAGTGGGACAGGGGGCATATACGAGCAGTACTTC.

The CDR3 is CASSHTQGFGIQYF. The CDR3 bases are TGTGCCAGCAGCCATACACAGGGGTTCGGCATTCAGTACTTC. V is TRBV7-2 and J is TRBJ2-4; TRBD1 matches 7 bases. Germline CDR1 SGHTA, CDR2 FQGNSA. With 5 bases clipped from V and 9 bases from J, the junction kept 10 bases outside the gene matches. The CDR3 consists of 14 residues.

The chain uses TRBV5-1 and TRBJ2-3; D unclear. With 1 base removed from V and 2 bases from J, the gap between germline ends came to 11 bases. CDR1 is SGHRS, CDR2 YFSETQ, per germline. The CDR3 runs 15 residues. Written as DNA, the CDR3 is TGCGCCAGCAGCTTGTTGGAGTGGGACACAGATACGCAGTATTTT. As protein: CASSLLEWDTDTQYF.

The rearrangement uses TRBV19 and TRBJ2-6; TRBD1 matches at 10 bases. The CDR3 contains 17 residues. V lost 6 bases to trimming and J lost 4 bases; unmatched junction nucleotides: 9. In germline, CDR1 is LNHDA, CDR2 SQIVND (reference sequence). The CDR3 region is CASRLGTGVDGANVLTF. Written as DNA, the CDR3 is TGTGCCAGTAGACTCGGGACAGGGGTGGACGGGGCCAACGTCCTGACTTTC.

This clone was detected only a few times. The CDR3 DNA reads as TGCGCCAGCAGTGGACGGGGCCGGAATCGAGGCTACACCTTC. The encoded protein is CASSGRGRNRGYTF. The J gene is TRBJ1-2, the V gene TRBV10-1, with D perhaps matching TRBD1 (5 bases). Trimming took off 4 bases at V and 8 bases at J, with 17 bases between the two ends. The CDR3 runs to 14 residues. From germline, CDR1 is WNHNN and CDR2 SYGVQD (reference sequence).

The chain recombines TRBV19 with TRBJ1-5; D perhaps matches TRBD1 (6 bases). V was trimmed by 4 bases and J by 4 bases, leaving 23 bases between them. Germline values: CDR1 LNHDA, CDR2 SQIVND (reference sequence). The CDR3 sequence is 18 residues long. The CDR3 DNA sequence: TGTGCCAGTAGTACTCTCGGGGTCGGGGAGGGGGAAAATCAGCCCCAGCATTTT. This codes for CASSTLGVGEGENQPQHF. The complete variable domain, with remaining parts taken from reference TRBV19 and TRBJ1-5, reads DGGITQSPKYLFRKEGQNVTLSCEQNLNHDAMYWYRQDPGQGLRLIYYSQIVNDFQKGDIAEGYSVSREKKESFPLTVTSAQKNPTAFYLCASSTLGVGEGENQPQHFGDGTRLSIL.

The gene calls are TRBV4-2 and TRBJ2-3; the D gene is possibly TRBD1 (6 bases). This CDR3 contains 15 residues. Trimming removed 1 base from V and 5 bases from J, with 13 bases in between. Germline CDR1 reads LGHNA; CDR2 reads YNFKEQ. CDR3 protein: CASSQASATGDTQYF. The CDR3 DNA reads as TGTGCCAGCAGCCAAGCTTCGGCGACAGGAGATACGCAGTATTTT.

The V and J genes are TRBV15 and TRBJ1-1; no clear D gene. With 6 bases removed from V and 4 bases from J, the gap between germline ends came to 18 bases. Germline CDR1 LNHNV, CDR2 YYDKDF (reference sequence). This CDR3 contains 15 residues. CDR3 protein: CATRTAGFGRTEAFF. The CDR3, as DNA: TGTGCCACCAGGACCGCTGGATTCGGACGCACTGAAGCTTTCTTT.

The chain recombines TRBV9 with TRBJ1-2; possible D gene TRBD1, 6 bases. The CDR3 runs 16 residues. The germline V gene encodes CDR1 SGDLS and CDR2 YYNGEE. Trimming left V 0 bases short and J 3 bases short, with 15 bases between. The CDR3 loop reads CASSVDGTGTYYGYTF. The CDR3 bases are TGTGCCAGCAGCGTAGACGGAACAGGGACCTACTATGGCTACACCTTC. Complete variable domain (other parts from reference TRBV9 and TRBJ1-2): DSGVTQTPKHLITATGQRVTLRCSPRSGDLSVYWYQQSLDQGLQFLIQYYNGEERAKGNILERFSAQQFPDLHSELNLSSLELGDSALYFCASSVDGTGTYYGYTFGSGTRLTVV.

This clone was seen more than once but under ten times. The chain couples TRBV2 to TRBJ1-1; 8 bases agree with TRBD1. CDR1 and CDR2 from the germline V gene are SNHLY and FYNNEI. The trim removed 6 bases at V and 5 bases at J, leaving 8 bases unmatched. The CDR3 consists of 14 residues. This CDR3 is CASRGRQGRTEAFF. CDR3 nucleotide sequence: TGTGCCAGCAGGGGACGACAGGGGAGAACTGAAGCTTTCTTT.

A single count supports this clone. The chain is built from TRBV4-3 and TRBJ1-1, with TRBD1 as a possible D gene (6 bases). The germline gives CDR1 LGHNA, CDR2 YSLEER. V was pared by 4 bases and J by 5 bases, with 14 bases between. The CDR3 is made up of 14 amino acids. The CDR3 bases are TGCGCCAGCAGCCCCGACCTGAGGGGGACTGAAGCTTTCTTT. Amino acids: CASSPDLRGTEAFF.

The chain joins TRBV10-1 to TRBJ2-7, with TRBD1 matching 7 bases. The CDR3 is made up of 13 amino acids. V shed 6 bases and J 0 bases; nucleotides not matched to a gene: 2. Germline lookup yields CDR1 WNHNN and CDR2 SYGVQD (reference sequence). The CDR3 DNA is TGCGCCAGCAGCCGGACAGGCTCCTACGAGCAGTACTTC. Residues: CASSRTGSYEQYF.

The chain joins TRBV5-1 to TRBJ1-4, with 10 bases matching TRBD1. CDR3 size: 15 residues. Germline CDR1 SGHRS, CDR2 YFSETQ. Trimming cost V 0 bases and J 6 bases; bases outside gene matches: 2. As DNA, the CDR3 is TGCGCCAGCAGCTTGGCCGGGACAGGGGATGAAAAACTGTTTTTT. It specifies CASSLAGTGDEKLFF.

This chain links TRBV9 with TRBJ1-5, with TRBD1 as a possible D gene (6 bases). Deletions cut 0 bases from V and 2 bases from J, with 9 bases between. The CDR3 is 15 residues long. Germline values: CDR1 SGDLS, CDR2 YYNGEE. CDR3 DNA: TGTGCCAGCAGCGTAGGGGGGCACGGCAATCAGCCCCAGCATTTT. This codes for CASSVGGHGNQPQHF.

The chain carries TRBV11-2 and TRBJ2-7; tentative D call: TRBD2 (6 bases). This CDR3 is built from 15 residues. Trimming cost V 1 base and J 2 bases, with 12 bases left between them. Per germline, CDR1 SGHAT and CDR2 FQNNGV. The CDR3: CASSLVGTAPYEQYF. CDR3 bases: TGTGCCAGCAGCTTAGTTGGGACTGCCCCCTACGAGCAGTACTTC.

The chain carries TRBV9 and TRBJ1-4, with 9 bases matching TRBD1. J lost 9 bases, V lost 0 bases, and 6 bases had no gene match. Germline CDR1 is SGDLS and CDR2 is YYNGEE. The CDR3 is 15 residues long. The CDR3 loop is CASSVGDREQKKLFF. CDR3 DNA: TGTGCCAGCAGCGTAGGGGACAGGGAACAGAAAAAACTGTTTTTT.

The chain is built from TRBV7-9 and TRBJ1-4, with 9 bases that match TRBD1. The CDR3 covers 14 residues. Germline CDR1 SEHNR, CDR2 FQNEAQ (reference sequence). V shed 5 bases and J 4 bases; nucleotides not matched to a gene: 2. CDR3 nucleotides: TGTGCCAGCAGCCTGGGACAGGGTAATGAAAAACTGTTTTTT. This codes for CASSLGQGNEKLFF.

The V gene is TRBV7-9, the J gene TRBJ1-2; D is possibly TRBD1 (5 bases). Between the trimmed V and J ends, which lost 5 bases and 6 bases, there was a span of 7 bases. Germline values: CDR1 SEHNR, CDR2 FQNEAQ (reference sequence). CDR3 length equals 11 residues. For the CDR3, the DNA is TGTGCCAGCAGCCGGGGGGATGGCTACACCTTC. It translates to CASSRGDGYTF.

The chain links TRBV19 to TRBJ1-3, with 7 bases lining up with TRBD1. Germline V CDR1 and CDR2: LNHDA, SQIVND (reference sequence). The CDR3 consists of 17 residues. Trimming removed 5 bases from V and 0 bases from J; junction bases left unmatched: 10. CDR3 bases: TGTGCCAGTAGTGCCGAACAGGGGAGCGGCTCTGGAAACACCATATATTTT. This translates into CASSAEQGSGSGNTIYF.

The rearrangement joins TRBV6-6 to TRBJ1-2; 8 nucleotides align to TRBD1. V was clipped by 7 bases and J by 5 bases; unmatched bases: 6. The CDR3 length is 13 residues. Germline loops: CDR1 MNHNY, CDR2 SVGAGI (reference sequence). The CDR3 region has the DNA TGTGCCAGCAACCAGGGGGCGGATTATGGCTACACCTTC. It yields the protein CASNQGADYGYTF.

The rearrangement links TRBV7-3 to TRBJ2-1; D is perhaps TRBD2 (7 bases). Germline CDR1 reads SGHTA; CDR2 reads FQGTGA. V dropped 5 bases and J dropped 4 bases, with 15 bases sitting between them. CDR3 length: 15 residues. Written as DNA, the CDR3 is TGTGCCAGCAGCAATAAGGGGGGGACTTACAATGAGCAGTTCTTC. Its translation: CASSNKGGTYNEQFF.

The CDR3 region has the DNA TGCAGCGTTGAGGGGGCCACCACTGAAGCTTTCTTT. Its protein product is CSVEGATTEAFF. The chain is built from TRBV29-1 and TRBJ1-1; tentative D call: TRBD1 (6 bases). The V and J ends lost 3 bases and 4 bases respectively, with 9 bases between them. The CDR3 is made up of 12 amino acids. Germline loops: CDR1 SQVTM, CDR2 ANQGSEA.

The chain combines TRBV4-1 with TRBJ2-5, with D maybe TRBD2 (5 bases). The CDR3 runs 17 residues. V was pared by 0 bases and J by 6 bases, with 20 bases between. The germline gives CDR1 MGHRA, CDR2 YSYEKL. The CDR3 spells CASSQEKRIRGRQTQYF. In DNA form, the CDR3 reads TGCGCCAGCAGCCAAGAGAAGAGAATTCGGGGTCGGCAGACCCAGTACTTC.

V and J are TRBV2 and TRBJ1-2, with D possibly TRBD1 on 5 matching bases. Germline CDR1 is SNHLY and CDR2 is FYNNEI. The V end lost 10 bases, the J end lost 3 bases, and 15 bases lay between the germline ends. The CDR3 consists of 13 residues. As DNA, the CDR3 is TGTGCCATTATTTTGGCCAGGGACTATGGCTACACCTTC. It translates to CAIILARDYGYTF.

The chain couples TRBV19 to TRBJ2-1, with no clear D. The CDR3 consists of 12 residues. Germline V CDR1 and CDR2: LNHDA, SQIVND (reference sequence). Deletions cut 5 bases from V and 5 bases from J, with 7 bases between. This CDR3 is CASSQSDNEQFF. The CDR3 nucleotides read TGTGCCAGTAGTCAAAGCGACAATGAGCAGTTCTTC.

The chain has TRBV6-6 and TRBJ2-3, with TRBD2 matching over 11 bases. The V segment lost 6 bases and the J segment 5 bases; nucleotides outside the gene matches: 7. The CDR3 covers 15 residues. Germline CDR1 MNHNY, CDR2 SVGAGI (reference sequence). The CDR3 nucleotides read TGTGCCAGCAGACGTAGCGGGAGGGCCCAAGATACGCAGTATTTT. It translates to CASRRSGRAQDTQYF.

The chain couples TRBV15 to TRBJ1-4; D is unclear. The CDR3 extends over 12 amino acids. The V end was cut by 0 bases, the J end by 10 bases, with 6 bases between. Per the germline V gene, CDR1 is LNHNV and CDR2 is YYDKDF (reference sequence). The CDR3 DNA is TGTGCCACCAGCAGAGAAGTAAGAAAACTGTTTTTT. Amino acid sequence: CATSREVRKLFF.

V usage is TRBV5-1 and J usage is TRBJ1-2; 7 bases align to TRBD1. This CDR3 has 13 amino acids. V shed 4 bases and J 6 bases; nucleotides not matched to a gene: 6. The germline gives CDR1 SGHRS, CDR2 YFSETQ. The CDR3 loop is CASSVGQGDGYTF. The CDR3 DNA sequence: TGCGCCAGCAGCGTCGGGCAGGGGGATGGCTACACCTTC.

The chain carries TRBV14 and TRBJ1-2; 9 bases agree with TRBD1. This CDR3 has 15 residues. Germline V CDR1 and CDR2: SGHDN, FVKESK. J gave up 7 bases and V 6 bases, and 12 bases lay outside the gene matches. DNA of the CDR3: TGTGCCAGCAGTAAATCCGGGACAGGGTCTTTTGGCTACACCTTC. Its protein is CASSKSGTGSFGYTF.